This T cell receptor (beta chain) was profiled in a study of cytomegalovirus exposure and HLA in healthy donors. Study-wide results and caveats: A later analysis showed that HLA-associated TCR beta chains had undergone more clonal expansion than equally common others. The study designated 150 or so TCR beta chains cytomegalovirus-associated.

Both 60 Vbeta primers and 13 Jbeta primers went into the PCR. The repertoire was sequenced with immunoSEQ multiplex PCR; TCRdb's copy has only in-frame clones and lacks some. Seen here are some 190,000 clones, 77% observed once, and the top ten hold about 1.5%. This CDR3 has 16 residues. Germline V gene data show CDR1 as LNHDA and CDR2 as SQIVND (reference sequence). Trimming cost V 0 bases and J 7 bases, with 16 bases left between them. About this clone itself: Its matching antigen is unknown.

The sample comprised PBMCs. The chain carries TRBV19 and TRBJ2-1, with D unresolved. This sequence was found in a man between 18 and 35 years old in good health and CMV-seronegative. CDR3 loop: CASSIDPLLSGNEQFF. The CDR3 DNA reads as TGTGCCAGTAGTATAGATCCCCTACTATCCGGAAATGAGCAGTTCTTC.